Given below is one T cell receptor (beta chain) in context. The antigen remains undetermined. This specimen belongs to a study of T cells in Graves' hyperthyroidism and ophthalmopathy. On the study more broadly: Sampling of peripheral blood happened at initial diagnosis, prior to any treatment. Study observations and caveats: The blood repertoire included most of the expanded thyroid clonotypes above 0.001.

Diagnoses were established using clinical symptoms, serum thyroxine and TRAb, thyroid ultrasound and orbital computed tomography. RNA transcripts yielded amplified TCR beta CDR3 regions. The HTBI set primed first-round TCR CDR3 RT-PCR. TCRdb ran MiXCR on the multiplex PCR reads and lists one entry per CDR3 protein. Among hundreds of thousands of distinct CDR3 sequences listed, 14% were seen once. V gave up 9 bases and J gave up 0 bases, with 9 bases separating them. Germline V CDR1 and CDR2: KGHDR, SFDVKD. The CDR3 has 13 residues. Sample: blood. This chain uses TRBV24-1 with TRBJ2-3; D is undetermined. This TCR was sampled from a woman between 18 and 30 years old with Graves' hyperthyroidism. In DNA, the CDR3 is TGTGCCACCGGCGGAGATAGCACAGATACGCAGTATTTT. Its protein product is CATGGDSTDTQYF.